This TCR beta chain stems from a study of T cell changes during pregnancy in multiple sclerosis. Measured with immunoSEQ multiplex PCR; TCRdb has only the in-frame clones, and not every one. The sample consists of more than 45,000 clones, under 95% of them appearing once. Germline V gene data show CDR1 as SGDLS and CDR2 as YYNGEE. The CDR3 runs to 15 residues. The ends lost 4 bases at V and 8 bases at J; junction bases unmatched: 10. This TCR was sampled from a female donor with multiple sclerosis, enrolled in a pregnancy study. Sequenced here: CD4+ T cells from peripheral blood mononuclear cells, sampled in the second trimester of pregnancy. V is TRBV9 and J is TRBJ1-4, with 8 bases identical to TRBD1. CDR3 region: CASSPSGTGKEKLFF. The CDR3 DNA follows: TGTGCCAGCAGCCCATCAGGGACAGGAAAAGAAAAACTGTTTTTT.